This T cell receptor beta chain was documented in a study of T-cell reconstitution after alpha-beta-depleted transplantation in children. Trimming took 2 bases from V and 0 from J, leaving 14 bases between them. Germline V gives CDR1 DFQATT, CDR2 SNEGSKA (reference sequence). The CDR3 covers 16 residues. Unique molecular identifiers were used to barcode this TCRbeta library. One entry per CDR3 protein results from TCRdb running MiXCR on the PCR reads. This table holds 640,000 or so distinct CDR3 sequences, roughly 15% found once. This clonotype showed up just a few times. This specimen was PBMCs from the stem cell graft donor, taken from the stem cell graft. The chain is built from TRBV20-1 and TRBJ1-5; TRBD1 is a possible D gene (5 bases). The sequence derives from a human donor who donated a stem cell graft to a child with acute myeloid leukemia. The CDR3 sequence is CSARWGGFYSNQPQHF. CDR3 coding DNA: TGCAGTGCTAGATGGGGGGGATTTTATAGCAATCAGCCCCAGCATTTT.